Listed below are T cell receptor beta chains from one sample, sequenced in a study of cytomegalovirus exposure and HLA in healthy donors. Profiling relied on immunoSEQ multiplex PCR, and the TCRdb table lists in-frame clones only, not all of them. The repertoire holds 200,000 to 250,000 clones, with about 75% as singletons. Sequences were obtained from PBMCs. These receptors were collected from a woman aged 25 to 39 in good health and CMV-seronegative. Each CDR3 is given with its conserved first and last residue. D genes are given only for firm matches. Some rows mark clone size as missing; the rest say once, few, many or name a class of expanded clone.

d_call,v_call,j_call,clone_size,cdr3_aa,cdr3_nt
-,TRBV29-1,TRBJ2-2,-,CSVGGPVTGELFF,TGCAGCGTTGGAGGGCCAGTCACCGGGGAGCTGTTTTTT
-,TRBV29-1,TRBJ2-5,-,CSVETGTEAQYF,TGCAGCGTTGAAACCGGCACTGAGGCCCAGTACTTC
-,TRBV25-1,TRBJ1-2,-,CASTNGGGGYTF,TGTGCCAGCACCAACGGGGGGGGTGGCTACACCTTC
TRBD1,TRBV6-1,TRBJ1-5,-,CASSSGTGASQPQHF,TGTGCCAGCAGCTCCGGGACAGGGGCGAGCCAGCCCCAGCATTTT
TRBD2,TRBV14,TRBJ2-4,-,CASSLSRTSNIQYF,TGTGCCAGCAGCCTATCACGGACTAGCAACATTCAGTACTTC
-,TRBV30,TRBJ2-7,-,CAWLSKQGFEQYF,TGTGCCTGGCTTTCGAAACAGGGTTTCGAGCAGTACTTC
TRBD1,TRBV5-1,TRBJ2-7,-,CASSYDRGYEQYF,TGCGCCAGCAGCTATGACAGGGGCTACGAGCAGTACTTC
-,TRBV29-1,TRBJ2-1,-,CGTRASSSYNEQFF,TGCGGTACGAGGGCTTCGAGCTCCTACAATGAGCAGTTCTTC
-,TRBV5-1,TRBJ2-4,-,CASRVGDIQYF,TGCGCCAGCCGCGTTGGTGACATTCAGTACTTC
TRBD1,TRBV30,TRBJ1-5,-,CAWSVRGGSQPQHF,TGTGCCTGGAGTGTACGAGGGGGCAGTCAGCCCCAGCATTTT
-,TRBV6-5,TRBJ1-2,-,CASSNTGYGYTF,TGTGCCAGCAGCAATACAGGCTATGGCTACACCTTC
-,TRBV6-1,TRBJ1-3,once,CASSEGGYSGNTIYF,TGTGCCAGCAGTGAAGGGGGCTACTCTGGAAACACCATATATTTT
-,TRBV11-3,TRBJ2-1,-,CASSSVDTNEQFF,TGTGCCAGCAGCTCGGTGGACACAAATGAGCAGTTCTTC
TRBD2,TRBV10-3,TRBJ2-3,-,CAIRGTREKVLGDTDTQYF,TGTGCCATCAGGGGGACTAGAGAGAAAGTGTTGGGGGACACAGATACGCAGTATTTT
-,TRBV5-8,TRBJ1-1,-,CASSFPPAGTTEAFF,TGTGCCAGCAGCTTCCCCCCGGCGGGTACCACTGAAGCTTTCTTT
-,TRBV6-5,TRBJ2-7,-,CASASGVLPSYEQYF,TGTGCCAGCGCTTCAGGGGTTCTCCCATCCTACGAGCAGTACTTC
TRBD1,TRBV19,TRBJ2-1,-,CASSSRTGFTYNEQFF,TGTGCCAGTAGTAGCAGGACAGGGTTCACCTACAATGAGCAGTTCTTC
-,TRBV11-2,TRBJ2-2,few,CASSFARPGELFF,TGTGCCAGCAGCTTTGCTAGGCCCGGGGAGCTGTTTTTT
-,TRBV5-1,TRBJ2-1,-,CASSSLRQDEQFF,TGCGCCAGCAGCTCCTTACGTCAGGATGAGCAGTTCTTC
-,TRBV7-9,TRBJ1-2,-,CASSLGGVDWGYTF,TGTGCCAGCAGCTTAGGGGGAGTGGATTGGGGCTACACCTTC
TRBD1,TRBV9,TRBJ2-7,-,CASSGGTGSEQYF,TGTGCCAGCAGCGGGGGGACAGGGAGCGAGCAGTACTTC